The rows below give T cell receptor beta chains drawn from one sample of a study of blood T cell repertoires in COVID-19. Profiling relied on immunoSEQ multiplex PCR, and the TCRdb table lists in-frame clones only, not all of them. The table has about 270,000 clones, under 90% seen once. Sample: peripheral blood. These receptors were collected from a human donor in a cohort sampled during active COVID-19. The CDR3 runs from the conserved cysteine through the conserved F or W. The order of the fields is V gene, clone size, J gene, D gene, CDR3 DNA, CDR3 protein. A D gene is named only where the DNA matches it firmly. Part of the rows lack a size; the others show once, few, many or a class for expanded clones.

>TRBV5-1|once|TRBJ1-3|NA
TGCGCCAGCAGCCCGGGCGGAGGGTACGGAAACACCATATATTTT
CASSPGGGYGNTIYF
>TRBV5-1|NA|TRBJ1-1|TRBD1
TGCGCCAGCAGCGTTACAGGGGCCTACACTGAAGCTTTCTTT
CASSVTGAYTEAFF
>TRBV27|NA|TRBJ2-6|NA
TGTGCCAGCAGTTTAGGAGTGATGAACTCTGGGGCCAACGTCCTGACTTTC
CASSLGVMNSGANVLTF
>TRBV19|NA|TRBJ2-3|TRBD2
TGTGCCAGTAGCGGGGGGGCCCGTACAGATACGCAGTATTTT
CASSGGARTDTQYF
>TRBV6-4|NA|TRBJ2-7|TRBD2
TGTGCCAGTGCCGTAGAGCGGGGGCAATACGAGCAGTACTTC
CASAVERGQYEQYF
>TRBV5-1|NA|TRBJ2-3|TRBD2
TGCGCCAGCAGCTTAAGGGGGACTAGACTAGATACGCAGTATTTT
CASSLRGTRLDTQYF
>TRBV6-5|NA|TRBJ1-1|TRBD1
TGTGCCAGCAGTTACTGGGGACAGAACAATGAAGCTTTCTTT
CASSYWGQNNEAFF
>TRBV4-1|NA|TRBJ2-1|TRBD2
TGCGCCAGCAGCTGGACTAGCGGGAGGGCCTATGAGCAGTTCTTC
CASSWTSGRAYEQFF
>TRBV6-5|once|TRBJ2-2|TRBD1
TGTGCCAGCAGTTACTGGGACAGGGGGTCCGGGGAGCTGTTTTTT
CASSYWDRGSGELFF
>TRBV20-1|NA|TRBJ2-1|NA
TGCAGTGCTATGACCGGGATTCGGGTCTTC
CSAMTGIRVF
>TRBV7-7|many|TRBJ2-5|TRBD2
TGTGCTAGCACGCCTACTAGCGGGCACCAAGAGACCCAGTACTTC
CASTPTSGHQETQYF
>TRBV12-5|NA|TRBJ2-2|TRBD2
TGTGCTAGTGGTCGCGGGACTAGCGGGAGAGCCGGGGAGCTGTTTTTT
CASGRGTSGRAGELFF
>TRBV28|NA|TRBJ2-1|TRBD1
TGTGCCAGCAGTCCTCTCCAGGGGGTTAGGTTCTTC
CASSPLQGVRFF
>TRBV5-4|once|TRBJ2-1|TRBD2
TGTGCCAGCAGCTTGGCCGGGGGGAATTACAATGAGCAGTTCTTC
CASSLAGGNYNEQFF
>TRBV11-2|few|TRBJ1-3|NA
TGTGCCAGCAGCTTCTCGGCGTCGGGGTCTGGAAACACCATATATTTT
CASSFSASGSGNTIYF
>TRBV6-5|NA|TRBJ2-2|NA
TGTGCCAGCAGATCGGGAGTCCGTGACACCGGGGAGCTGTTTTTT
CASRSGVRDTGELFF
>TRBV14|NA|TRBJ2-7|TRBD1
TGTGCCAGCAGCCACCGACAGGGTTTGCTGTCCTTCGAGCAGTACTTC
CASSHRQGLLSFEQYF
>TRBV6-5|NA|TRBJ1-5|NA
TGTGCCAGCACCTCGACAGGTCCGTATCAGCCCCAGCATTTT
CASTSTGPYQPQHF
>TRBV15|NA|TRBJ1-4|NA
TGTGCCACCAGCAGACCCGGACTAGGGGAAAAACTGTTTTTT
CATSRPGLGEKLFF
>TRBV19|NA|TRBJ1-1|NA
TGTGCCAGTAGTATAGGAGTCATGAACACTGAAGCTTTCTTT
CASSIGVMNTEAFF
>TRBV4-1|NA|TRBJ2-3|TRBD2
TGCGCCAGCAGCCAAGATAGCGGGGTTTATCTGGATACGCAGTATTTT
CASSQDSGVYLDTQYF
>TRBV5-1|once|TRBJ2-1|NA
TGCGCCAGCAGCTTGATTAGCCACTCCTACAATGAGCAGTTCTTC
CASSLISHSYNEQFF
>TRBV10-2|NA|TRBJ1-4|NA
TGCGCCAGCAGTAGGACAGAAGCAACTAATGAAAAACTGTTTTTT
CASSRTEATNEKLFF
>TRBV5-6|NA|TRBJ2-5|TRBD1
TGTGCCAGCAGCCCTGGGGACAGGAGCCAGGGGGAGACCCAGTACTTC
CASSPGDRSQGETQYF
>TRBV4-2|NA|TRBJ2-2|TRBD2
TGTGCCAGCAGCCAAGAGGTGGGCGGGGGGGCCACCGGGGAGCTGTTTTTT
CASSQEVGGGATGELFF